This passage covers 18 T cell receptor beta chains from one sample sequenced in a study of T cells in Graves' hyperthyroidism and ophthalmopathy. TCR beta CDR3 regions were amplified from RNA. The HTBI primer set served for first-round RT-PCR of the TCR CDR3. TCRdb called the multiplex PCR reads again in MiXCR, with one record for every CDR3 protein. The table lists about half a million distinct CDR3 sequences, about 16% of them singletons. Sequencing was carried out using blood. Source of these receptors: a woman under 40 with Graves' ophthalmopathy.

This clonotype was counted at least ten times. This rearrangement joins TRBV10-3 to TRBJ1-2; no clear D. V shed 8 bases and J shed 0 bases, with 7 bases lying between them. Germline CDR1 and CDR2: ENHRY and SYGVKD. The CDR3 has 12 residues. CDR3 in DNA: TGTGCCATCGGATTGGCTAACTATGGCTACACCTTC. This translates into CAIGLANYGYTF.

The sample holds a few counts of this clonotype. CDR3 amino acids: CASSLYGINEQFF. DNA of the CDR3: TGTGCCAGCAGTTTGTACGGAATCAATGAGCAGTTCTTC. The V call is TRBV27, the J call TRBJ2-1; D unresolved. Germline V gene sequence: CDR1 MNHEY, CDR2 SMNVEV (reference sequence). V lost 3 bases and J lost 6, with 9 bases in between. This CDR3 is built from 13 residues.

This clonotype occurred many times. Written as DNA, the CDR3 is TGTGCCTGGAGGGAACCGGGACAGGGGAACGAGCAGTTCTTC. Its protein is CAWREPGQGNEQFF. The chain is built from TRBV30 and TRBJ2-1, with 10 bases identical to TRBD1. The CDR3 loop spans 14 amino acids. CDR1 is GTSNPN and CDR2 is SVGIG in the germline V gene (reference sequence). V lost 3 bases and J lost 10; bases outside the gene matches: 9.

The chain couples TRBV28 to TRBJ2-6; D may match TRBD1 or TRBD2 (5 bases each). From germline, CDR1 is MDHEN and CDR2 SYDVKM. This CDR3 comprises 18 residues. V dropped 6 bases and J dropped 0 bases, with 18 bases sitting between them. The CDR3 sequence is CASSYGTADFSGANVLTF. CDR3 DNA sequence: TGTGCCAGCAGCTACGGGACGGCAGACTTCTCTGGGGCCAACGTCCTGACTTTC. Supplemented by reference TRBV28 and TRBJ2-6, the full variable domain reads DVKVTQSSRYLVKRTGEKVFLECVQDMDHENMFWYRQDPGLGLRLIYFSYDVKMKEKGDIPEGYSVSREKKERFSLILESASTNQTSMYLCASSYGTADFSGANVLTFGAGSRLTVL.

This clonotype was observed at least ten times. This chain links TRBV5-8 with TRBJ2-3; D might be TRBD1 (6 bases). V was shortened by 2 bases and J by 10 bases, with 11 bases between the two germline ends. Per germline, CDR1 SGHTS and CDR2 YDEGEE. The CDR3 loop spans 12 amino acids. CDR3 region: CASSFGRTAQYF. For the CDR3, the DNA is TGTGCCAGCAGCTTCGGACGGACAGCGCAGTATTTT.

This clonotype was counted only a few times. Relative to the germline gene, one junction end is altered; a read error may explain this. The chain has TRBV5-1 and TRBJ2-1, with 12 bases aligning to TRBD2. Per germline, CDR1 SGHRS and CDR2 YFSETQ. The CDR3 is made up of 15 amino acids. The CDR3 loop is CASSLGLAGGPEQFF. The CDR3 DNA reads TGTGCCAGCAGCTTGGGGCTAGCGGGAGGGCCAGAGCAGTTCTTC.

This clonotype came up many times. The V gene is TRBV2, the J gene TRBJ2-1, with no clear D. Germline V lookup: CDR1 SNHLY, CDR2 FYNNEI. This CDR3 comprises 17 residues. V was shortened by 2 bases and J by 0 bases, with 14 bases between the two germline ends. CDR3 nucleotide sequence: TGTGCCAGCAGTGAACCCATCGACCAGAGCTCCTACAATGAGCAGTTCTTC. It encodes CASSEPIDQSSYNEQFF.

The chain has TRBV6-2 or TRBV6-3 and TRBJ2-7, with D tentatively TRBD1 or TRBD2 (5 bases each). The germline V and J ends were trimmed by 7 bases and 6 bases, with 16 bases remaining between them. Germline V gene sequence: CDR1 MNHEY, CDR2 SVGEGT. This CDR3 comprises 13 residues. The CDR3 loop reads CASTPTIGAEQYF. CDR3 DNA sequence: TGTGCCAGCACCCCGACAATCGGGGCCGAGCAGTACTTC.

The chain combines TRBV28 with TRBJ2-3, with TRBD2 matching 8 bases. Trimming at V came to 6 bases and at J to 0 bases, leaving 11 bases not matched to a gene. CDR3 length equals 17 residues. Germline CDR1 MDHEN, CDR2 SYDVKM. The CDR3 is CASSERGIADSTDTQYF. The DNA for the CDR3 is TGTGCCAGCAGCGAGCGGGGGATAGCGGATAGCACAGATACGCAGTATTTT.

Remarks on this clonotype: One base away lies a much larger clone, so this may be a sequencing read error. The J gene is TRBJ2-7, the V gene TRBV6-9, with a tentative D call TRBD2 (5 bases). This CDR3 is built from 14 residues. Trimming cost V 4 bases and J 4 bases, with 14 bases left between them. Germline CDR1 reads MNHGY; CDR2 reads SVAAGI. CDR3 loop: CASSSPPPGYEQYF. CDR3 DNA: TGTGCCAGCAGTTCCCCCCCTCCGGGGTACGAGCAGTACTTC.

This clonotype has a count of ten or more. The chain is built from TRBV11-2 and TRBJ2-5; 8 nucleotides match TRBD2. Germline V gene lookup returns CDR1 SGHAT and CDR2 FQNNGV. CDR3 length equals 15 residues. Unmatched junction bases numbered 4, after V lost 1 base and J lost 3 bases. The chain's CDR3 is CASSLAGGREETQYF. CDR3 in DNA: TGTGCCAGCAGCTTAGCGGGAGGGCGAGAAGAGACCCAGTACTTC.

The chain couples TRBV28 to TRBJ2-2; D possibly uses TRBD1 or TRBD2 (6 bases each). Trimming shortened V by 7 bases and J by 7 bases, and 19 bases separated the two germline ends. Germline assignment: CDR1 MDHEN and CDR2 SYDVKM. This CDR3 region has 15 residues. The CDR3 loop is CASTFTGPGDGELFF. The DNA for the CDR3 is TGTGCCAGCACTTTCACAGGGCCGGGGGACGGGGAGCTGTTTTTT.

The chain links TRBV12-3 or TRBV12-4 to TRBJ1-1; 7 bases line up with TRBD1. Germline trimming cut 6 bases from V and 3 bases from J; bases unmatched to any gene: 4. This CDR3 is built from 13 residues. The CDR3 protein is CASRRDRYTEAFF. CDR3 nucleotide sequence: TGTGCCAGCAGGCGGGACAGATACACTGAAGCTTTCTTT.

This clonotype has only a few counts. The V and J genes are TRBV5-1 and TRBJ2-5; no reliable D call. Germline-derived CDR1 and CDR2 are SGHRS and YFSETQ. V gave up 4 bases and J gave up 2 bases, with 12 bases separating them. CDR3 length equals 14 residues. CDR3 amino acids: CASSPTALQETQYF. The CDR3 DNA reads TGCGCCAGCAGCCCGACGGCCCTTCAAGAGACCCAGTACTTC. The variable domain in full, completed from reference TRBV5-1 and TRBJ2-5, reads KAGVTQTPRYLIKTRGQQVTLSCSPISGHRSVSWYQQTPGQGLQFLFEYFSETQRNKGNFPGRFSGRQFSNSRSEMNVSTLELGDSALYLCASSPTALQETQYFGPGTRLLVL.

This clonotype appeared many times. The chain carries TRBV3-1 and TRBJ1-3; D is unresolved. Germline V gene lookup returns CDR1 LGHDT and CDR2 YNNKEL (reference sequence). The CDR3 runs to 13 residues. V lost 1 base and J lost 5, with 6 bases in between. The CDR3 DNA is TGTGCCAGCAGCCAAGGGCAGCGAAACACCATATATTTT. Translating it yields CASSQGQRNTIYF. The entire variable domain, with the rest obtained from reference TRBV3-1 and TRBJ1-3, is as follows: DTAVSQTPKYLVTQMGNDKSIKCEQNLGHDTMYWYKQDSKKFLKIMFSYNNKELIINETVPNRFSPKSPDKAHLNLHINSLELGDSAVYFCASSQGQRNTIYFGEGSWLTVV.

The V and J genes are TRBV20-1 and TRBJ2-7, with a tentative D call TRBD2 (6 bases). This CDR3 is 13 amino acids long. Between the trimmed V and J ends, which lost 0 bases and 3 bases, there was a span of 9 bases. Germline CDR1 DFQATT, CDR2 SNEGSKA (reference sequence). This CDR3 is CSARDRLDYEQYF. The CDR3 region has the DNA TGCAGTGCTAGAGATCGACTAGACTACGAGCAGTACTTC.

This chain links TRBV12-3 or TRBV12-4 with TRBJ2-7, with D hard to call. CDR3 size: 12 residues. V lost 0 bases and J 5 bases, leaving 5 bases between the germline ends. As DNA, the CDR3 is TGTGCCAGCAGTTTAGCGGACCACGAGCAGTACTTC. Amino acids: CASSLADHEQYF.

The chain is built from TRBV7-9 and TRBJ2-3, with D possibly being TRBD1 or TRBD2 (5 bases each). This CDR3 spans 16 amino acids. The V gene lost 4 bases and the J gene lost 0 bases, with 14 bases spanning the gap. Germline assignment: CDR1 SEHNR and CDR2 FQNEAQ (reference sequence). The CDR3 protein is CASSSHGGTSTDTQYF. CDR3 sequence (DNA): TGTGCCAGCAGCTCTCATGGGGGTACTAGCACAGATACGCAGTATTTT.